This TCR beta chain was recorded in a study of cytomegalovirus exposure and HLA in healthy donors. The study's findings and limits: Follow-up analysis seemed to connect common viral pathogens with several of the most significant clusters identified. Later analysis found that TCR beta chains associated with HLA were more clonally expanded than other, equally common chains. According to an earlier analysis, most TCR beta V segments yielded productive rearrangements about 87% or about 30% of the time. Highly shared sequence variants in one cluster were likely a sequencing artifact.

The study ran its PCR with 60 Vbeta and 13 Jbeta primers. The assay was immunoSEQ multiplex PCR, and TCRdb's table has in-frame clones only and misses some. Of approximately 150,000 clones in the sample, more than 60% were seen once. Concerning this clone itself: As yet, its antigen is unknown.

The CDR3 has 15 residues. Germline values: CDR1 SGHNT, CDR2 YENEEA. V lost 5 bases and J lost 3; bases outside the gene matches: 7. The V gene is TRBV11-3, the J gene TRBJ1-3, with 7 bases identical to TRBD1. The TCR originated in a female donor in good health and CMV-seronegative. Material: PBMCs. The CDR3 sequence is CASSRDSDLGNTIYF. CDR3 in DNA: TGTGCCAGCAGCCGGGACAGCGATCTTGGAAACACCATATATTTT.